A selection of T cell receptor beta chains follows, all from one sample in a study of blood T cell repertoires in COVID-19. Using immunoSEQ multiplex PCR, the repertoire was profiled, and TCRdb retains in-frame clones only, with some absent. The profile covers about 300,000 clones, with around 84% appearing a single time and more than 1.1% taken by the ten largest. The sequenced material came from peripheral blood. The receptor source for this set is a human donor with COVID-19, enrolled during active disease. The donor label of this sample is uncertain. Each CDR3 is given with its conserved first and last residue. A D gene is named only where the DNA matches it firmly. Clone size is given for some rows only: seen once, a few or many times, or a class if the clone is expanded.

d_gene,abundance,j_gene,v_gene,CDR3aa,CDR3nt
TRBD1,.,TRBJ1-5,TRBV19,CASSITPGTDNQPQHF,TGTGCCAGTAGTATAACCCCAGGGACAGACAATCAGCCCCAGCATTTT
.,.,TRBJ2-3,TRBV10-3,CAISAGLLSTDTQYF,TGTGCCATCAGTGCCGGACTCCTGAGCACAGATACGCAGTATTTT
TRBD2,.,TRBJ2-3,TRBV11-2,CASSLEGLAGITDTQYF,TGTGCCAGCAGCTTAGAAGGGCTAGCGGGAATCACAGATACGCAGTATTTT
.,.,TRBJ2-1,TRBV30,CAWSVRVTYNEQFF,TGTGCCTGGAGTGTACGAGTAACCTACAATGAGCAGTTCTTC
.,.,TRBJ2-3,TRBV5-4,CASSPAGASTDTQYF,TGTGCCAGCAGCCCGGCTGGGGCGAGCACAGATACGCAGTATTTT
.,.,TRBJ2-3,TRBV5-8,CASSARGAGSDTQYF,TGTGCCAGCAGCGCTCGGGGGGCGGGATCCGATACGCAGTATTTT
TRBD2,.,TRBJ2-1,TRBV7-9,CASSFELAGSNEQFF,TGTGCCAGCAGCTTCGAACTAGCGGGCTCTAATGAGCAGTTCTTC
.,.,TRBJ2-3,TRBV18,CASSPPVTYTDTQYF,TGTGCCAGCTCACCACCGGTGACTTACACAGATACGCAGTATTTT
.,.,TRBJ2-1,TRBV4-3,CASSQEFPVHNEQFF,TGCGCCAGCAGCCAAGAATTTCCAGTTCACAATGAGCAGTTCTTC
TRBD1,few,TRBJ1-1,TRBV28,CASSPGTGPKLNTEAFF,TGTGCCAGCAGTCCGGGGACAGGCCCGAAACTGAACACTGAAGCTTTCTTT
TRBD2,.,TRBJ2-1,TRBV28,CASSLLPAGANEQFF,TGTGCCAGCAGTTTATTGCCAGCGGGAGCCAATGAGCAGTTCTTC
.,.,TRBJ2-4,TRBV28,CASSFREVKNIQYF,TGTGCCAGCAGTTTTAGGGAGGTCAAAAACATTCAGTACTTC
TRBD1,.,TRBJ2-3,TRBV28,CASSGPGTVGLSTDTQYF,TGTGCCAGCAGTGGGCCAGGGACAGTTGGACTTAGCACAGATACGCAGTATTTT
TRBD1,few,TRBJ1-1,TRBV18,CASSREGASSTEAFF,TGTGCCAGCTCACGCGAGGGGGCGTCGTCCACTGAAGCTTTCTTT
.,.,TRBJ1-5,TRBV28,CASRSTVDNQPQHF,TGTGCCAGCCGGTCCACGGTTGACAATCAGCCCCAGCATTTT
TRBD2,.,TRBJ2-2,TRBV27,CASSLLLEGGRASTGELFF,TGTGCCAGCAGTTTACTGCTAGAGGGCGGGAGGGCGAGCACCGGGGAGCTGTTTTTT